These 12 T cell receptor beta chains originate from one sample sequenced in a study of CD8+ T cells in alopecia areata. The treatment is: oral pan-JAK inhibitor, 5-10 mg twice daily. Once RNA had been extracted, it was reverse transcribed into cDNA to act as the sequencing template. The assay was immunoSEQ multiplex PCR, and TCRdb's table has in-frame clones only and misses some. The top ten clones hold about 12% of a sample with 150,000 or so clones, 70% to 90% of them seen once. The sequences come from CD8+ T cells sorted from blood, collected at week 4, from a patient treated with tofacitinib. All receptors come from a human donor with alopecia areata.

The chain is built from TRBV7-9 and TRBJ2-7; D remains ambiguous. This CDR3 is 12 amino acids long. The germline V gene has CDR1 SEHNR and CDR2 FQNEAQ (reference sequence). V lost 1 base to trimming and J lost 7 bases, with 8 bases between them. The CDR3 DNA is TGTGCCAGCAGCTTAGGTGTTATGGAGCAGTACTTC. Protein product: CASSLGVMEQYF.

The chain couples TRBV9 to TRBJ2-3; D call uncertain. The CDR3 contains 14 residues. V lost 0 bases and J 1 base, leaving 6 bases between the germline ends. Germline CDR1 SGDLS, CDR2 YYNGEE. The CDR3 spells CASSVDVGTDTQYF. The CDR3 DNA reads as TGTGCCAGCAGCGTAGACGTGGGCACAGATACGCAGTATTTT.

The rearrangement links TRBV6-1 to TRBJ2-1; 10 nucleotides align to TRBD1. Germline CDR1 is MNHNS and CDR2 is SASEGT. The CDR3 contains 15 residues. V lost 6 bases to trimming and J lost 7 bases; unmatched junction nucleotides: 9. The CDR3, as DNA: TGTGCCAGCAGAGCGGGGACAGGGGCATCGAATGAGCAGTTCTTC. Amino acids: CASRAGTGASNEQFF.

The chain has TRBV7-2 and TRBJ1-1; D gene unclear. The V gene's germline CDR1 is SGHTA and CDR2 FQGNSA. This CDR3 is built from 13 residues. The V and J ends lost 2 bases and 11 bases respectively, with 15 bases between them. The CDR3 loop is CASSLLPNLEAFF. DNA for the CDR3: TGTGCCAGCAGCTTACTCCCAAATCTCGAGGCTTTCTTT.

The chain joins TRBV6-5 to TRBJ2-7; 8 bases map to TRBD1. The CDR3 loop spans 16 amino acids. With 4 bases clipped from V and 2 bases from J, the junction kept 10 bases outside the gene matches. Germline CDR1 and CDR2: MNHEY and SVGAGI. Here the CDR3 reads CASSSTFDRGPYEQYF. In DNA form, the CDR3 reads TGTGCCAGCAGTTCCACGTTTGACAGGGGCCCCTACGAGCAGTACTTC.

The rearrangement links TRBV29-1 to TRBJ2-1, with 8 nucleotides matching TRBD2. The CDR3 spans 16 residues. J was trimmed by 6 bases and V by 3 bases; bases with no gene match: 13. Germline V gene sequence: CDR1 SQVTM, CDR2 ANQGSEA. CDR3 coding DNA: TGCAGCGTTGACTCGTATTCCGGGAGGGGTCGCAATGAGCAGTTCTTC. This sequence encodes CSVDSYSGRGRNEQFF.

The chain links TRBV29-1 to TRBJ2-1; the D gene could be TRBD1 or TRBD2 (5 bases each). Germline assignment: CDR1 SQVTM and CDR2 ANQGSEA. There are 17 residues in the CDR3. Trimming shortened V by 1 base and J by 0 bases, and 16 bases separated the two germline ends. Written as DNA, the CDR3 is TGCAGCGTTGAAGGAGGGGAAAAGATTAACTCCTACAATGAGCAGTTCTTC. Translation: CSVEGGEKINSYNEQFF.

The V gene is TRBV5-6, the J gene TRBJ2-7; D gene uncertain. CDR1 and CDR2 from the germline V gene are SGHDT and YYEEEE. V was shortened by 4 bases and J by 0 bases, with 5 bases between the two germline ends. The length of the CDR3 is 12 residues. The DNA of the CDR3 is TGTGCCAGCAGCGGCGGCTCCTACGAGCAGTACTTC. As protein: CASSGGSYEQYF.

The chain recombines TRBV7-9 with TRBJ2-7; TRBD2 aligns across 8 bases. The CDR3 contains 12 residues. V lost 7 bases to trimming and J lost 7 bases; unmatched junction nucleotides: 6. The germline V gene has CDR1 SEHNR and CDR2 FQNEAQ (reference sequence). The CDR3 DNA is TGTGCCAGCACCAGCGGGGGATCGGAGCAGTACTTC. It is translated as CASTSGGSEQYF.

The rearrangement links TRBV7-3 to TRBJ2-3; 14 bases line up with TRBD2. CDR1 SGHTA and CDR2 FQGTGA come from the germline V gene. After removal of 4 bases from V and 2 bases from J, the junction contained 14 bases not matched to a gene. The CDR3 is 20 residues long. CDR3 sequence (DNA): TGTGCCAGCAGCTCCTCCGGACTAGCGGGAGGCCCTAGGGACACAGATACGCAGTATTTT. Its protein is CASSSSGLAGGPRDTDTQYF.

In this sample, this clone turned up a few times. The chain uses TRBV29-1 and TRBJ2-7; 7 bases are shared with TRBD1. The ends lost 7 bases at V and 3 bases at J; junction bases unmatched: 12. Germline CDR1 reads SQVTM; CDR2 reads ANQGSEA. The length of the CDR3 is 14 residues. CDR3: CSAGRETGNYEQYF. The CDR3 DNA sequence: TGCAGCGCAGGGCGCGAGACAGGGAACTACGAGCAGTACTTC.

The rearrangement links TRBV5-1 to TRBJ2-5; D gene unclear. The CDR3 contains 13 residues. V lost 0 bases to trimming and J lost 2 bases, with 5 bases between them. The V gene's germline CDR1 is SGHRS and CDR2 YFSETQ. In DNA form, the CDR3 reads TGCGCCAGCAGCTTGGGACGACAAGAGACCCAGTACTTC. Protein sequence: CASSLGRQETQYF. Complete variable domain (other parts from reference TRBV5-1 and TRBJ2-5): KAGVTQTPRYLIKTRGQQVTLSCSPISGHRSVSWYQQTPGQGLQFLFEYFSETQRNKGNFPGRFSGRQFSNSRSEMNVSTLELGDSALYLCASSLGRQETQYFGPGTRLLVL.